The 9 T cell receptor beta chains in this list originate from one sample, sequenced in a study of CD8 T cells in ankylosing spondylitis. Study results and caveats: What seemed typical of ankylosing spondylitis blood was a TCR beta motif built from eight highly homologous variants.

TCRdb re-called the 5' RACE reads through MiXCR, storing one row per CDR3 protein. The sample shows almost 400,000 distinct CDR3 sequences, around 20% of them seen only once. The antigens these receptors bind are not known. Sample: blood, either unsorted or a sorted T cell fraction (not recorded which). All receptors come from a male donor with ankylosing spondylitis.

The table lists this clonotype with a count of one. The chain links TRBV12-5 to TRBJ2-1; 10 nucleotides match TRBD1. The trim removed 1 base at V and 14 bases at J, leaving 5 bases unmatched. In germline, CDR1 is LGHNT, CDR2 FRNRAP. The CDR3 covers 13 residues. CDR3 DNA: TGTGCTAGTGGTTTGGACCGGGACAGGGGAGAGTTCTTC. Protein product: CASGLDRDRGEFF.

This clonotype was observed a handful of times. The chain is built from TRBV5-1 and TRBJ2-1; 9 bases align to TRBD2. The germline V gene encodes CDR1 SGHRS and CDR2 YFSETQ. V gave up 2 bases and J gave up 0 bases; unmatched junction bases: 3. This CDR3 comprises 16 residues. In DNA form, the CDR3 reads TGCGCCAGCAGCTTCGATAGCGGGAGCTCCTACAATGAGCAGTTCTTC. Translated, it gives CASSFDSGSSYNEQFF.

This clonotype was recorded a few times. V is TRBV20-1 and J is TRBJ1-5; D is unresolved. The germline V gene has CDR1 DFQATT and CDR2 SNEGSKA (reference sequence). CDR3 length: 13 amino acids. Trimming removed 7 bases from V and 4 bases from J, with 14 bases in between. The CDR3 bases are TGCAGTGTAGGAGGGAAAGGGAATCAGCCCCAGCATTTT. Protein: CSVGGKGNQPQHF.

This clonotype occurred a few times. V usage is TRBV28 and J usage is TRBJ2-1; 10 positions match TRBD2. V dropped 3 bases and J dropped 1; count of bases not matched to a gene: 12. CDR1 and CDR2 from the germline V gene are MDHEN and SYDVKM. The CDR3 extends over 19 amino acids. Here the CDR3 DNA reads TGTGCCAGCAGTTTCGTAGTAGCGGGAGGACTCTCGTCCTACAATGAGCAGTTCTTC. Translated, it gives CASSFVVAGGLSSYNEQFF.

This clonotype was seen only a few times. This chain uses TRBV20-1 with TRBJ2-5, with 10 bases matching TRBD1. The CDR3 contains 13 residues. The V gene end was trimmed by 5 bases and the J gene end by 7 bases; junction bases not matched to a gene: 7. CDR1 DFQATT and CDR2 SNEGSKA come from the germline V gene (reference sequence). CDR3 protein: CSAGDRGFGTQYF. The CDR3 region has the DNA TGCAGTGCTGGGGACAGGGGTTTTGGGACCCAGTACTTC.

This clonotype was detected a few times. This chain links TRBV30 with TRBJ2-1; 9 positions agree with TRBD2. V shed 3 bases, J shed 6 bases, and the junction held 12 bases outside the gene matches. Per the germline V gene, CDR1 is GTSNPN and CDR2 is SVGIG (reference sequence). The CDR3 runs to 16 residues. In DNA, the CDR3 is TGTGCCTGGAGGGAGAATCTAGCGGGACGGTTCAATGAGCAGTTCTTC. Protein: CAWRENLAGRFNEQFF.

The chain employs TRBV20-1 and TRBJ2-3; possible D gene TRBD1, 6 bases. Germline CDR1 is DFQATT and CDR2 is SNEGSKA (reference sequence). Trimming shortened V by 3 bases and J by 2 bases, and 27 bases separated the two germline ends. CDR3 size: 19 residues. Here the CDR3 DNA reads TGCAGTGCTAGGTCGACAGGCGGATCCCGGGGTAAATTCACAGATACGCAGTATTTT. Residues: CSARSTGGSRGKFTDTQYF.

The CDR3, as DNA: TGTGCCAGCAGCGAGACAGGGACTAGCGGGAGCTTCGGCACAGATACGCAGTATTTT. Encoded protein: CASSETGTSGSFGTDTQYF. The V and J genes are TRBV7-3 and TRBJ2-3; TRBD2 aligns across 14 bases. The CDR3 sequence is 19 residues long. Trimming removed 5 bases from V and 1 base from J; junction bases left unmatched: 11. Germline CDR1 and CDR2: SGHTA and FQGTGA.

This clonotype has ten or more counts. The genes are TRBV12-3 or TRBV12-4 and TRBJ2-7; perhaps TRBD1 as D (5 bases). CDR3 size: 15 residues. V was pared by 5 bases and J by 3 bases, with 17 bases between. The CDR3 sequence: CASSLFRRDRYEQYF. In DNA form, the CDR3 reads TGTGCCAGCAGTCTCTTCCGCAGGGATCGCTACGAGCAGTACTTC.